The clone carrying this TCR beta chain was detected many times. Its target is unknown. Libraries of TCR beta came from quantitative 5'-RACE with molecular barcodes. MiXCR, run by TCRdb on the 5' RACE reads, gives a single entry per CDR3 protein. The sample lists 750,000 to 850,000 distinct CDR3 sequences, roughly 10% seen once, with around 0.51% in the top ten. This sample stems from a study of CD8 T cells in ankylosing spondylitis. The study, taken as a whole, reports: Researchers reportedly found disease-linked clones significantly enriched in matched ankylosing spondylitis synovial fluid. Past research had described some motif variants in reactive arthritis synovial fluid and blood. A TCR beta motif of under 10 highly homologous variants appeared characteristic of ankylosing spondylitis blood.

Sequencing was carried out using blood, either unsorted or a sorted T cell fraction (not recorded which). The TCR comes from a male donor with ankylosing spondylitis.

The CDR3: CASGGTYNEQFF. The DNA of the CDR3 is TGTGCCAGCGGCGGGACGTACAATGAGCAGTTCTTC. V usage is TRBV6-5 and J usage is TRBJ2-1, with a possible D match to TRBD2 (6 bases). Trimming took off 8 bases at V and 4 bases at J, with 9 bases between the two ends. This CDR3 region has 12 residues. Germline CDR1 and CDR2: MNHEY and SVGAGI.